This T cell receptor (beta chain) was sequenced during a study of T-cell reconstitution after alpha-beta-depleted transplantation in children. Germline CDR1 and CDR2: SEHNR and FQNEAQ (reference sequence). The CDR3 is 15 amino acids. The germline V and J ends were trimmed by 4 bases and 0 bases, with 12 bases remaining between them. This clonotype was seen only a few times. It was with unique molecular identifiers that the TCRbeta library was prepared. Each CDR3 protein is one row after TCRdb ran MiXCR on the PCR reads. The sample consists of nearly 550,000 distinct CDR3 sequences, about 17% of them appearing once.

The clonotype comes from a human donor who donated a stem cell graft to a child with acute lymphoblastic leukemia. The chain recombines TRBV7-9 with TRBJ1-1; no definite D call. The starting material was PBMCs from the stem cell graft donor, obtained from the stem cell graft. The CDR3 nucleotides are TGTGCCAGCAGCTCTGGAGACCGAATGAACACTGAAGCTTTCTTT. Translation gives CASSSGDRMNTEAFF.